This T cell receptor beta chain was sequenced in a study of glioma-infiltrating T cells (dated by TCRdb to 2016 to 2017). At the level of the whole study: Glioma tissue, non-neoplastic brain tissue and matched peripheral blood mononuclear cells were used as sources from which TCR alpha- and beta-chain repertoires were sequenced. Each tissue-infiltrating repertoire was compared with the same patient's peripheral blood repertoire to measure divergence between tissue and blood T-cell populations. Three low-grade glioma patients, fewer than 10 primary glioblastoma patients and three non-glioma patients contributing non-neoplastic brain tissue were included in the paired cohort.

Beyond this particular receptor, the publication reports: In non-neoplastic patients, VJ-independent divergence between tissue and blood fell below expectation, whereas in all gliomas, and especially in low-grade gliomas, the divergence rose above expectation. Tissue and blood shared very few CDR3 sequences, a result attributed to high CDR3 diversity and limited sampling. Group comparisons rested on small numbers: three non-neoplastic, three low-grade glioma and about 8 glioblastoma patients.

This clonotype was seen at least ten times. Its target antigen remains unknown. Base qualities are not at hand, and no much larger clone is one base apart. V is shortened by 7 bases, J by 8 bases, and the region joining them spans 3 bases. The germline V gene sets CDR1 to SGHDN and CDR2 to FVKESK. The CDR3 runs 9 residues from the cysteine to the phenylalanine. The only DNA kept is the CDR3, 27 bases in frame from the first base. TCR alpha and beta CDR3 regions were amplified with the iRepertoire nested amplicon-rescue multiplex PCR (arm-PCR) platform from RNA. One-step reverse transcription and amplification used about 95-400 ng of tissue mRNA or PBMC total RNA as input. Following bead purification, Illumina adapters were added through a secondary multiplex PCR, and the libraries were then gel-purified between 200 and 400 bp. The libraries contained internal 6-nucleotide barcodes that were used for demultiplexing. The libraries were sequenced on an Illumina MiSeq using 2x220 or 2x250 nucleotide paired-end reads. The authors processed their data as follows. FLASH 1.2.11 was used to merge paired reads, and BWA-MEM then aligned the reads to the GRCh37 human genome before TRA and TRB reads were extracted. For V and J assignment, an IMGT-derived reference of cassette sequences and CDR3 motifs that included pseudogenes was used. Reads were translated in three frames, and productive CDR3s were defined by a C…FGXG motif without stop codons. Clonotypes were defined as unique combinations of V-J cassette pair and CDR3 amino acid sequence. Filtering of reads was based on Hamming distance, with the threshold set by the sequence error rate of each sample in mapped regions. TCRdb applied fastp at Q25 and MiXCR to the public reads, then kept only in-frame beta chains. Every entry covers one CDR3 protein and lists the most common genes and DNA from its rows. The V and J calls, along with clone size, are taken from TCRdb and not from the paper's own processing. This sample is represented by approximately 12,000 distinct CDR3 sequences; more than 20% of them were singletons. The ten biggest clones cover less than 50% of the sample.

The specimen sequenced was glioma tissue, nonneoplastic brain tissue, or PBMCs (not recorded which). This TCR came from a human donor with low-grade glioma or glioblastoma, undergoing nonglioma brain surgery, or in good health (not recorded which). The chain links TRBV14 with TRBJ1-5; no D gene call is confident. The sequenced DNA: TGTGCCAGCATAAAGCCCCAGCATTTT. Protein translation: CASIKPQHF.